Given below is one T cell receptor beta chain in context. From the 5' RACE reads, TCRdb lists one entry per CDR3 protein and no DNA. The listing contains 140,000 to 150,000 distinct CDR3 sequences. The sample comes from a study of T cells expressing NK-cell markers. About the study: Researchers got TCR beta repertoires out of sorted CD3+CD56+NKG2C+, CD3+CD56+NKG2C- and CD3+CD56-NKG2C+ T cells.

This CDR3 comprises 12 residues. CDR1 and CDR2 (germline): SQVTM, ANQGSEA. The specimen sequenced was blood T cells: a sorted CD56 or NKG2C T cell subset, CD4+ or CD8+ T cells, or bulk PBMC T cells (not recorded which). The receptor was derived from a man aged 18 to 29 in good health. The chain employs TRBV29-1 and TRBJ1-1; TCRdb selects TRBD1, and the lack of DNA leaves this call unchecked. This chain's CDR3 is CSARTGGVEAFF.